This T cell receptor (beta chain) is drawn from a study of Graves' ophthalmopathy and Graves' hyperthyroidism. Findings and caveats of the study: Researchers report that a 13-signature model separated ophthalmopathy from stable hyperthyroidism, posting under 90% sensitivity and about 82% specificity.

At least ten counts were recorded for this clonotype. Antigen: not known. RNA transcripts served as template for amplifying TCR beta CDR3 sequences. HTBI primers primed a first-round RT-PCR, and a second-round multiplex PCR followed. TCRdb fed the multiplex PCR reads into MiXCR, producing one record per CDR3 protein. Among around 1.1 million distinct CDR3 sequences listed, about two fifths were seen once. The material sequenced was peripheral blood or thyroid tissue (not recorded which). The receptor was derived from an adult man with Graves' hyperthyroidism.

CDR3 coding DNA: TGTGCCAGCAGTTACAGGGTTAGCACTGAAGCTTTCTTT. It specifies CASSYRVSTEAFF. This chain links TRBV12-3 or TRBV12-4 with TRBJ1-1; D is perhaps TRBD1 (6 bases). V gave up 4 bases and J gave up 4 bases, with 10 bases separating them. This CDR3 is 13 amino acids long.